This T cell receptor (beta chain) stems from a study of shared T cell receptors in the human thymus. CDR3 length: 14 residues. Germline assignment: CDR1 MNHEY and CDR2 SMNVEV (reference sequence). The V and J ends lost 5 bases and 5 bases respectively, with 13 bases between them. Using immunoSEQ multiplex PCR, the repertoire was profiled, and TCRdb retains in-frame clones only, with some absent. The table lists about 660,000 clones, about 90% of them singletons, with roughly 0.0086% in the top ten. The same sample was also studied in work on human thymus T cells. That source adds: It was healthy Finnish infants having corrective surgery for congenital heart defects who were the donors. Resections that were taken during corrective heart surgery supplied the thymus tissue. Related reports documented highly overlapping thymic repertoires among unrelated individuals.

This receptor was identified in a boy younger than two with a congenital heart defect. The chain employs TRBV27 and TRBJ1-5, with D possibly being TRBD1 (6 bases). Source material: thymocytes. Written as DNA, the CDR3 is TGTGCCAGCAGTCAGGACAGCGCATATCAGCCCCAGCATTTT. Its translation: CASSQDSAYQPQHF.